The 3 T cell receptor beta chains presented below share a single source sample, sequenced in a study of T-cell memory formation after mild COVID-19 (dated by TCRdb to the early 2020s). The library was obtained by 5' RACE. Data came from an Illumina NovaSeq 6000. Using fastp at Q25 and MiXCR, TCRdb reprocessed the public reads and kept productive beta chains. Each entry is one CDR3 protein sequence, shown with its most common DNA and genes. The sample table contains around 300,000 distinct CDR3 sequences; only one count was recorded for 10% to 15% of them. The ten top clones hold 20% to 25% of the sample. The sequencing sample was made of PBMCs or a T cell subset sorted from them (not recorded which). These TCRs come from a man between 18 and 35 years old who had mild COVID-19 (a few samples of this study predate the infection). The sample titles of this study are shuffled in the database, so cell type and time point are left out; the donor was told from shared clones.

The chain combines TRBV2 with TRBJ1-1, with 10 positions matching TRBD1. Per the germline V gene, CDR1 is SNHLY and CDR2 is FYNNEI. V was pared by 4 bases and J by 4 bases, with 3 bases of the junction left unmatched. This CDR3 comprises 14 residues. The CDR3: CASSGQGAGTEAFF. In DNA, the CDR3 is TGTGCCAGCAGTGGACAGGGGGCTGGCACTGAAGCTTTCTTT.

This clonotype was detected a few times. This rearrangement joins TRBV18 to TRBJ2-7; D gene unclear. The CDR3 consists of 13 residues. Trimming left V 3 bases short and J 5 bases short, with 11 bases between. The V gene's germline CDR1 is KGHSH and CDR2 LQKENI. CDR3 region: CASSPYSVDEQYF. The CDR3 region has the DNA TGTGCCAGCTCACCCTACTCGGTTGACGAGCAGTACTTC. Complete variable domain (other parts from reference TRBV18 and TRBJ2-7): NAGVMQNPRHLVRRRGQEARLRCSPMKGHSHVYWYRQLPEEGLKFMVYLQKENIIDESGMPKERFSAEFPKEGPSILRIQQVVRGDSAAYFCASSPYSVDEQYFGPGTRLTVT.

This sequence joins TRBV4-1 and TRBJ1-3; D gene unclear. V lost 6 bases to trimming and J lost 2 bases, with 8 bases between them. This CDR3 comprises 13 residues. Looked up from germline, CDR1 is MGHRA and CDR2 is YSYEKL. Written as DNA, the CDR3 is TGCGCCAGCAGTGCCGGGCCTGGAAACACCATATATTTT. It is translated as CASSAGPGNTIYF.